The entry below describes one TCR beta chain. CDR1 SGHDT and CDR2 YYEEEE come from the germline V gene. Trimming pared 3 bases from V and 7 bases from J, leaving 17 bases between. The CDR3 sequence is 14 residues long. The data were taken from a study of molecular identifiers for immune sequencing clone quantification. MiXCR was run by TCRdb on the PCR reads, yielding one entry per CDR3 protein. The sample comprises 100,000 or so distinct CDR3 sequences, 36% of which are singletons, and under 5.5% rests with the top ten. The V gene is TRBV5-6, the J gene TRBJ2-7, with D possibly called TRBD1 or TRBD2 (6 bases each). Sequenced sample: naive CD8+ T cells from blood, with Jurkat cell RNA spiked in. The sample's subset: FACS-sorted CD8+CD4-CCR7+CD45RA+ naive T cells. The clonotype comes from a human donor in good health. Some libraries in this study had Jurkat cell RNA spiked in. The DNA of the CDR3 is TGTGCCAGCAGCTGGGGGGCGAGGGACGAGGAGCAGTACTTC. It yields the protein CASSWGARDEEQYF.